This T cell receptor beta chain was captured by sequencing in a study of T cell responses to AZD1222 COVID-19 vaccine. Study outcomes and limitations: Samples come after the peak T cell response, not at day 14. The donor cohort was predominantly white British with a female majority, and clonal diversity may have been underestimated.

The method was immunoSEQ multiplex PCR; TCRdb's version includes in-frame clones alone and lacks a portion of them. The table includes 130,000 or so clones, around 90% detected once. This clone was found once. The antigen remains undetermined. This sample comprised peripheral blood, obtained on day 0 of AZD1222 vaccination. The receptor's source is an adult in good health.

The CDR3 is CASSQTGLAYEQYF. The CDR3 coding sequence is TGTGCCAGCAGCCAGACGGGACTAGCATACGAGCAGTACTTC. The J gene is TRBJ2-7, the V gene TRBV3-1 (or the pseudogene TRBV3-2); 9 bases match TRBD2. Per the germline V gene, CDR1 is LGHDT and CDR2 is YNNKEL (reference sequence). V dropped 3 bases and J dropped 4; count of bases not matched to a gene: 4. The CDR3 sequence is 14 residues long.